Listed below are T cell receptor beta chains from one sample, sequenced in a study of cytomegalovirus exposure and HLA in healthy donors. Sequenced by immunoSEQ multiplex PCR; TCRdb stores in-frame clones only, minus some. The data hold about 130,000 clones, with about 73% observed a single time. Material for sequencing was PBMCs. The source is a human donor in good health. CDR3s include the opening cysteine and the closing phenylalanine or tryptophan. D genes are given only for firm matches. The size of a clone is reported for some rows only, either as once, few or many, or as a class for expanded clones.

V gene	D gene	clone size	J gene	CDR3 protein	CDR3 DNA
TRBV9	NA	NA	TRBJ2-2	CASSVGGTGQSTGELFF	TGTGCCAGCAGCGTAGGTGGTACAGGGCAATCCACCGGGGAGCTGTTTTTT
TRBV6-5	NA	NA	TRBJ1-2	CASSYLAGGRGYTF	TGTGCCAGCAGTTACCTTGCGGGGGGAAGGGGCTACACCTTC
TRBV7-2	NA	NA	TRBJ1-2	CASSLYNYGYTF	TGTGCCAGCAGCCTCTATAATTATGGCTACACCTTC
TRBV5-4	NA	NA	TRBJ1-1	CASSLGQSTEAFF	TGTGCCAGCAGCTTGGGACAGAGCACTGAAGCTTTCTTT
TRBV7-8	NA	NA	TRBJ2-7	CASSEPGTPRYEQYF	TGTGCCAGCAGCGAGCCCGGGACACCCAGGTACGAGCAGTACTTC
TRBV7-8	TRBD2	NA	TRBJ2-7	CASSLGLAVASYEQYF	TGTGCCAGCAGCTTAGGACTAGCGGTAGCCTCCTACGAGCAGTACTTC
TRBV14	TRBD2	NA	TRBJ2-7	CASSWGGSSYEQYF	TGTGCCAGCAGCTGGGGGGGGAGCTCCTACGAGCAGTACTTC
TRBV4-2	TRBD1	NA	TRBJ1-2	CASSQDWDRGLFGYGYTF	TGTGCCAGCAGTCAAGATTGGGACAGGGGGCTATTTGGCTATGGCTACACCTTC
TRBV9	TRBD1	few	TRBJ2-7	CASSVGQGASYEQYF	TGTGCCAGCAGCGTAGGGCAGGGGGCGTCCTACGAGCAGTACTTC
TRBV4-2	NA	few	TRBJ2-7	CASSHPGSYEQYF	TGTGCCAGCAGCCACCCAGGGTCCTACGAGCAGTACTTC
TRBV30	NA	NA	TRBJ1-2	CAWRTTWLNYGYTF	TGTGCCTGGAGGACGACTTGGCTTAACTATGGCTACACCTTC
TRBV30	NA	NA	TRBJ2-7	CAWSTRRPSYERYF	TGTGCCTGGAGTACGCGGAGGCCCTCCTACGAGCGGTACTTC
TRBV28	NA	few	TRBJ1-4	CASSWTEKNEKLFF	TGTGCCAGCAGTTGGACAGAGAAAAATGAAAAACTGTTTTTT
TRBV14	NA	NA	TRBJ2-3	CASSSLPGDTQYF	TGTGCCAGCAGCAGCCTCCCGGGAGATACGCAGTATTTT
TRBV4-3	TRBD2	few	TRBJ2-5	CASSPGTSGGVETQYF	TGCGCCAGCAGCCCTGGGACTAGCGGGGGAGTAGAGACCCAGTACTTC
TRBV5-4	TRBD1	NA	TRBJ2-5	CASSLESGQETQYF	TGTGCCAGCAGCTTGGAATCGGGACAGGAGACCCAGTACTTC
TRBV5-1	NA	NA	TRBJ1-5	CASSLAGAYNQPQHF	TGCGCCAGCAGCTTGGCCGGAGCGTACAATCAGCCCCAGCATTTT
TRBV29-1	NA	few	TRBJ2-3	CSVTGSTDTQYF	TGCAGCGTTACGGGGAGCACAGATACGCAGTATTTT
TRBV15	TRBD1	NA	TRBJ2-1	CATSGTGGFDEQFF	TGTGCCACCAGCGGGACAGGGGGCTTCGATGAGCAGTTCTTC
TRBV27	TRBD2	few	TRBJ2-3	CASTAPGLAGSATQYF	TGTGCCAGCACCGCCCCGGGACTAGCGGGGTCGGCTACGCAGTATTTT
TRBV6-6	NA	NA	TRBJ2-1	CASSYDRLQFF	TGTGCCAGCAGCTACGACAGATTACAGTTCTTC
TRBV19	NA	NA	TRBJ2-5	CASSMGVGTGHAETQYF	TGTGCCAGTAGTATGGGTGTGGGGACTGGACACGCCGAGACCCAGTACTTC
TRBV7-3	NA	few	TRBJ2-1	CASSLQLAGEQFF	TGTGCCAGCAGCTTACAGCTAGCAGGTGAGCAGTTCTTC
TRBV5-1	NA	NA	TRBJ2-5	CASSFTGMAETQYF	TGCGCCAGCAGCTTCACAGGGATGGCAGAGACCCAGTACTTC
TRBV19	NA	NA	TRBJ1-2	CASSVLRGGYTF	TGTGCCAGTAGTGTCCTCCGGGGGGGCTACACCTTC
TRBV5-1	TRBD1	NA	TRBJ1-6	CASSLGTGPGNSPLHF	TGCGCCAGCAGCTTGGGGACAGGGCCCGGTAATTCACCCCTCCACTTT
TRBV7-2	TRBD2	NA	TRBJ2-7	CASSSAGSSYEQYF	TGTGCCAGCAGCTCAGCGGGGAGCTCCTACGAGCAGTACTTC
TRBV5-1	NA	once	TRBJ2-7	CASSLGQGSIYEQYF	TGCGCCAGCAGCTTGGGCCAGGGGAGTATCTACGAGCAGTACTTC
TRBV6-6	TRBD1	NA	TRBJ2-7	CASTEQGASNEQYF	TGTGCCAGCACCGAGCAGGGGGCTTCGAACGAGCAGTACTTC
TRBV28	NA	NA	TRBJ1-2	CASSLGRTKGGYTF	TGTGCCAGCAGCCTAGGACGGACTAAAGGGGGCTACACCTTC